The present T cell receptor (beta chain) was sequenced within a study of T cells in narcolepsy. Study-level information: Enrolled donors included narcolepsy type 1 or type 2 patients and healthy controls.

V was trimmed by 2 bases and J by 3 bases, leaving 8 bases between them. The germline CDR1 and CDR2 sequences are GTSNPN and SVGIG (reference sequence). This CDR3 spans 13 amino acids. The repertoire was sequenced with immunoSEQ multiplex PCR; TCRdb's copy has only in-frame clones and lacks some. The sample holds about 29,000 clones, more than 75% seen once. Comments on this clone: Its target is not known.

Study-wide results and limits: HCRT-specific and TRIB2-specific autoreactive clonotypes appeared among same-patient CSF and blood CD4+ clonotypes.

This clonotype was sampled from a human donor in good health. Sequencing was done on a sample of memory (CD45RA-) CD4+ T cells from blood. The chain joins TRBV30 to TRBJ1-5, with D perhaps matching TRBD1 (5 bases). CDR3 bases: TGTGCCTGGAGTCGGGGGAACAATCAGCCCCAGCATTTT. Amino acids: CAWSRGNNQPQHF.